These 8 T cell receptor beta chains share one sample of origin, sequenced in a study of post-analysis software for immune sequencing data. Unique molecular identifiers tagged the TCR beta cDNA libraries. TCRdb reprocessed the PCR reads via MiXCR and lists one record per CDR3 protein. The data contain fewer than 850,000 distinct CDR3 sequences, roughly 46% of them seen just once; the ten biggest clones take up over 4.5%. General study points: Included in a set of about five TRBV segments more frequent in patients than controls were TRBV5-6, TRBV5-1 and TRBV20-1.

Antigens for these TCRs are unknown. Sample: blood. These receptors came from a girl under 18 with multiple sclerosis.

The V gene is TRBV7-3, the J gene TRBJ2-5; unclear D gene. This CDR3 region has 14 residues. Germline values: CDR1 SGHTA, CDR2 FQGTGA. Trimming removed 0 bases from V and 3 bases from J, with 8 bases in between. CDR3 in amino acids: CASSLTGLEETQYF. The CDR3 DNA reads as TGTGCCAGCAGCTTAACAGGGTTGGAAGAGACCCAGTACTTC.

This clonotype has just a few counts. CDR3 loop: CASRLGTGVGQETQYF. In DNA form, the CDR3 reads TGCGCCAGCAGACTGGGGACAGGAGTGGGCCAAGAGACCCAGTACTTC. The rearrangement links TRBV5-1 to TRBJ2-5; 8 nucleotides align to TRBD1. Trimming took 5 bases from V and 1 from J; bases not matched to a gene: 10. This CDR3 has 16 residues. From germline, CDR1 is SGHRS and CDR2 YFSETQ.

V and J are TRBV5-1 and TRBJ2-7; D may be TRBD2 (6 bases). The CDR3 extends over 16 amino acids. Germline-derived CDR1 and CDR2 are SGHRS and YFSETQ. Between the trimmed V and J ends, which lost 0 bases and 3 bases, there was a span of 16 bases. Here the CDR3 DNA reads TGCGCCAGCAGCTTGGCCGGAGTAGCGGTTGTCTACGAGCAGTACTTC. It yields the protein CASSLAGVAVVYEQYF.

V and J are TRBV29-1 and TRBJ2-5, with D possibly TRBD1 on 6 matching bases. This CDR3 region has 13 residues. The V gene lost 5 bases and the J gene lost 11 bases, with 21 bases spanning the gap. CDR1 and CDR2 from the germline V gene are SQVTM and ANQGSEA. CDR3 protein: CSVKTGQFGEQYF. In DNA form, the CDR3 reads TGCAGCGTTAAAACAGGGCAGTTTGGAGAGCAGTACTTC.

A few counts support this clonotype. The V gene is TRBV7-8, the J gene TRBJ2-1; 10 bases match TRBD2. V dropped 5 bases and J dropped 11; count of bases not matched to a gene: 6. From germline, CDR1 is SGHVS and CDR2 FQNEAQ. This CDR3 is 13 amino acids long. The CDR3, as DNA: TGTGCCAGCAGCCCCACGACTAGCGGGCAGCAGTTCTTC. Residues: CASSPTTSGQQFF.

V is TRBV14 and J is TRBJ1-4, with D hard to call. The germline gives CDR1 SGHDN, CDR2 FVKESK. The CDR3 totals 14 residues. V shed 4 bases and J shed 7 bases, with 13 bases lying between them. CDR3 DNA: TGTGCCAGCAGCCTAATTTCCGATGGTGAAAAACTGTTTTTT. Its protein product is CASSLISDGEKLFF.

CDR3 sequence reads: CASRNRAANSPLHF. In DNA, the CDR3 is TGTGCCAGCAGAAATCGGGCAGCTAATTCACCCCTCCACTTT. The genes are TRBV12-3 or TRBV12-4 and TRBJ1-6; D unclear. The CDR3 consists of 14 residues. Trimming removed 6 bases at V and 6 bases at J, with 12 bases between.

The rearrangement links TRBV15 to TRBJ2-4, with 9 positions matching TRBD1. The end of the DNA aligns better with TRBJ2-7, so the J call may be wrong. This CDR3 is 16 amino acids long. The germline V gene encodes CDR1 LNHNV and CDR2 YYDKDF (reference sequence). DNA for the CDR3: TGTGCCACCAGCAGTCCCACAGGGGGCAGATTTTACGAGCAGTACTTC. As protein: CATSSPTGGRFYEQYF.